This TCR beta chain was identified in a study of T-cell memory formation after mild COVID-19. Looking at the study overall: In these data, TCR clusters were largely donor specific.

Study-level results: While clones contracting from day 15 to 85 were balanced between CD4 and CD8, later expanders leaned CD4+. Second-wave clones that peaked on day 37 lacked confirmed SARS-CoV-2 specificity.

This clonotype appeared a few times. Its target is unknown. 5'RACE, which relied on constant-segment primers, yielded TCR alpha and TCR beta cDNA libraries carrying sample barcodes and UMIs. Each CDR3 protein is one row after TCRdb ran MiXCR on the 5' RACE reads. The sample lists around 300,000 distinct CDR3 sequences; roughly an eighth were seen once. V was trimmed by 0 bases and J by 3 bases, leaving 14 bases between them. This CDR3 comprises 16 residues. Per germline, CDR1 MNHNY and CDR2 SVGAGI (reference sequence). The TCR originated in a man between 18 and 29 years old who had mild COVID-19 (a few samples of this study predate the infection). Cell type and time point are not known. The sample was PBMCs or a T cell subset sorted from them (not recorded which). The rearrangement joins TRBV6-6 to TRBJ1-2, with no clear D. The CDR3 bases are TGTGCCAGCAGTTACTCCCCGCGCATGGGATACTATGGCTACACCTTC. It codes for CASSYSPRMGYYGYTF.